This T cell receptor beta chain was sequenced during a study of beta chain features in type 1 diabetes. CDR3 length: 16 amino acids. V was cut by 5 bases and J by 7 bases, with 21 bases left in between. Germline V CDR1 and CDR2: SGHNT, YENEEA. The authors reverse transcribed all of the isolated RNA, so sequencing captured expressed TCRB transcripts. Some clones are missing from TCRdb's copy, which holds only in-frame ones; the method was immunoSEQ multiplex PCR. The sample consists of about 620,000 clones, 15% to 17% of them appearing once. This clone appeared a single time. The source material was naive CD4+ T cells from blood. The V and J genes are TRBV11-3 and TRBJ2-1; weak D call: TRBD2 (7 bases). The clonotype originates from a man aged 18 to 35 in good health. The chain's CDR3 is CASSSFEGGLLNEQFF. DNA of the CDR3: TGTGCCAGCAGCAGTTTCGAGGGGGGGCTCTTGAATGAGCAGTTCTTC. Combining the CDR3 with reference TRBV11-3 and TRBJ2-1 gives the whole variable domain EAGVVQSPRYKIIEKKQPVAFWCNPISGHNTLYWYLQNLGQGPELLIRYENEEAVDDSQLPKDRFSAERLKGVDSTLKIQPAELGDSAVYLCASSSFEGGLLNEQFFGPGTRLTVL.